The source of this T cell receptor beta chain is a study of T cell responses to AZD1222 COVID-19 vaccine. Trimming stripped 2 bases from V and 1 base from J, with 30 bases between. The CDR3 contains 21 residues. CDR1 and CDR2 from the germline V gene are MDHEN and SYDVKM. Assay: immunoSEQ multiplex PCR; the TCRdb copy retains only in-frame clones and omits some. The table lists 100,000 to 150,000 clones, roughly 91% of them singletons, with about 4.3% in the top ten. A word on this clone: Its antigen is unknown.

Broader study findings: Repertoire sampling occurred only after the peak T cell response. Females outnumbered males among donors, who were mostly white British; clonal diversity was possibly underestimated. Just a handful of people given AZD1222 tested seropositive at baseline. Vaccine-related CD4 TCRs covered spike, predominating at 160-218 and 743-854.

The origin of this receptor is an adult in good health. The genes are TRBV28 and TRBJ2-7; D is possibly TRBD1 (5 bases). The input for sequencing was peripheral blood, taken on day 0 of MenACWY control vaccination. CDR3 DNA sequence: TGTGCCAGCAGTTTACGTAGACTGGCCGGGCAGGGCAAGGAGAGGTCCTACGAGCAGTACGTC. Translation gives CASSLRRLAGQGKERSYEQYV.